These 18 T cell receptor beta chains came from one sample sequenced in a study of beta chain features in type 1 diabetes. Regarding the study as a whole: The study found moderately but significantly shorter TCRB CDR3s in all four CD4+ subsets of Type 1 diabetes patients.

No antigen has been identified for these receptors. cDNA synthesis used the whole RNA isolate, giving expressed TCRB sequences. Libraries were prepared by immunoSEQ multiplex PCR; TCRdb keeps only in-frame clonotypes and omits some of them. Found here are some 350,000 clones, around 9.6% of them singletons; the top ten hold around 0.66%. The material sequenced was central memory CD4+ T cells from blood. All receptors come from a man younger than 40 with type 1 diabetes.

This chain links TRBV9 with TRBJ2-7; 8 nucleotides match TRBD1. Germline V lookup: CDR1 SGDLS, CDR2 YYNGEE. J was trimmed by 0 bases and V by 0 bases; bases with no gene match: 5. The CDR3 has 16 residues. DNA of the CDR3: TGTGCCAGCAGCGTAGGAGGGACAGGCGTCTCCTACGAGCAGTACTTC. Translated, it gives CASSVGGTGVSYEQYF.

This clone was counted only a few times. The CDR3, as DNA: TGTGCCATCAGTGAGAGAGAAAACACCGGGGAGCTGTTTTTT. It yields the protein CAISERENTGELFF. The chain recombines TRBV10-3 with TRBJ2-2; D is unclear. This CDR3 is built from 14 residues. V was pared by 2 bases and J by 2 bases, with 6 bases between. CDR1 and CDR2 from the germline V gene are ENHRY and SYGVKD.

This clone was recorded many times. The CDR3 is CASSLQGLQETQYF. CDR3 in DNA: TGTGCCAGCAGCTTACAGGGACTTCAAGAGACCCAGTACTTC. The chain joins TRBV7-2 to TRBJ2-5, with D perhaps TRBD2 (6 bases). The CDR3 loop spans 14 amino acids. The ends were cut back, 2 bases at V and 2 bases at J, with 9 bases in the middle. Germline V lookup: CDR1 SGHTA, CDR2 FQGNSA.

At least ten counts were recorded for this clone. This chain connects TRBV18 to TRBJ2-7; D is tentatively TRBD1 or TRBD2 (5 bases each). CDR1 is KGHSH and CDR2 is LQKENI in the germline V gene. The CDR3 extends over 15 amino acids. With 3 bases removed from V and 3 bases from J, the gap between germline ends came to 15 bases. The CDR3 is CASSPSRGAGYEQYF. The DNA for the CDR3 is TGTGCCAGCTCACCGAGTAGAGGGGCTGGCTACGAGCAGTACTTC.

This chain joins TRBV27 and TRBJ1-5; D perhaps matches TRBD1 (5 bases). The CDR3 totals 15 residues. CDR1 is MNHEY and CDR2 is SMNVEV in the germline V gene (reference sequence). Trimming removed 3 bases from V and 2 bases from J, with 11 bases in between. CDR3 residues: CASSFEGYGNQPQHF. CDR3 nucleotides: TGTGCCAGCAGTTTTGAGGGGTACGGCAATCAGCCCCAGCATTTT.

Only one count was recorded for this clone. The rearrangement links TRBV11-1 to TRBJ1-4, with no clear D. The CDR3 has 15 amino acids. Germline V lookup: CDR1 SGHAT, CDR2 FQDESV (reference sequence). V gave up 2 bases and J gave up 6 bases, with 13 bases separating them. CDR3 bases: TGTGCCAGCAGCTTAAGTCCCGAGGGCTATGAAAAACTGTTTTTT. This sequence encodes CASSLSPEGYEKLFF.

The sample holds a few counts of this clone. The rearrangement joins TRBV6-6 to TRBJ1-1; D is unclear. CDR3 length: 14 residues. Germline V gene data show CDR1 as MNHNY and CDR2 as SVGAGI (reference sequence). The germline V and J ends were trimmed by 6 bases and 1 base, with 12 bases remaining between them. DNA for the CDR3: TGTGCCAGCAGCCTATTCCGGACGAACACTGAAGCTTTCTTT. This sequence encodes CASSLFRTNTEAFF.

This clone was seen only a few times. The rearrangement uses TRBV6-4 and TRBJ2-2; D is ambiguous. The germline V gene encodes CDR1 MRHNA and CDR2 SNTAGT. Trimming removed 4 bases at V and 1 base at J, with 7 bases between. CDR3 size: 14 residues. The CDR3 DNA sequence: TGTGCCAGCAGTGTCTGGGTGAACACCGGGGAGCTGTTTTTT. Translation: CASSVWVNTGELFF.

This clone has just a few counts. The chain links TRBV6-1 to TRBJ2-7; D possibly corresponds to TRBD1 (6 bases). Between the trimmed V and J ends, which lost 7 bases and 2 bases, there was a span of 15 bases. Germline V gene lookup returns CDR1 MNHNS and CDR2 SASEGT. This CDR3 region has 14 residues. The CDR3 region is CASNQGGTPYEQYF. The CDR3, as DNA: TGTGCCAGCAACCAAGGTGGGACACCCTACGAGCAGTACTTC.

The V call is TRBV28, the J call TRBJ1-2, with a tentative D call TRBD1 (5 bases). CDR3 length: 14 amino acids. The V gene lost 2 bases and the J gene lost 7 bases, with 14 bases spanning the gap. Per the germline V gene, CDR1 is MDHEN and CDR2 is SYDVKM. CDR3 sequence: CASSLTPTGGGYTF. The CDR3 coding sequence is TGTGCCAGCAGTTTAACCCCAACAGGTGGTGGCTACACCTTC.

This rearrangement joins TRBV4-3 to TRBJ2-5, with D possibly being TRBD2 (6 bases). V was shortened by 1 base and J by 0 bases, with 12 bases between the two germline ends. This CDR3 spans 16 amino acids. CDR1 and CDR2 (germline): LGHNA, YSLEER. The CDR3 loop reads CASSQGIGLNQETQYF. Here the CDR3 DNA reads TGCGCCAGCAGCCAAGGTATAGGACTAAACCAAGAGACCCAGTACTTC.

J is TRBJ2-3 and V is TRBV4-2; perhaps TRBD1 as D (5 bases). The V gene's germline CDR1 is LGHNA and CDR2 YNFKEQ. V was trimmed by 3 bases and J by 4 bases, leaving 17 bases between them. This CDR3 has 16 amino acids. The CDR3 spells CASSHKGPPGADTQYF. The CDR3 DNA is TGTGCCAGCAGCCATAAGGGGCCTCCCGGTGCAGATACGCAGTATTTT.

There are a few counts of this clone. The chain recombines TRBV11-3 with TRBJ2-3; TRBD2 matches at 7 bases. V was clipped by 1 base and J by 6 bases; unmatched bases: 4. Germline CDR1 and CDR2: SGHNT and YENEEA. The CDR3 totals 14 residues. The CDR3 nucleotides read TGTGCCAGCAGCTTAGGGCGGGAGCGGGATACGCAGTATTTT. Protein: CASSLGRERDTQYF.

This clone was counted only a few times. The CDR3 DNA reads TGCAGCGCAAAGGTATGGGACACTGAAGCTTTCTTT. Amino acids: CSAKVWDTEAFF. The chain couples TRBV29-1 to TRBJ1-1; D is unclear. Germline-derived CDR1 and CDR2 are SQVTM and ANQGSEA. V dropped 7 bases and J dropped 3 bases, with 12 bases sitting between them. The CDR3 runs 12 residues.

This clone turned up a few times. The CDR3 DNA follows: TGCGCCAGCTCTGAGGTGGGACAGCACTACACCTTC. Translated: CASSEVGQHYTF. The chain carries TRBV5-1 and TRBJ1-2, with 7 bases lining up with TRBD1. Germline trimming cut 7 bases from V and 10 bases from J; bases unmatched to any gene: 10. This CDR3 comprises 12 residues. From germline, CDR1 is SGHRS and CDR2 YFSETQ.

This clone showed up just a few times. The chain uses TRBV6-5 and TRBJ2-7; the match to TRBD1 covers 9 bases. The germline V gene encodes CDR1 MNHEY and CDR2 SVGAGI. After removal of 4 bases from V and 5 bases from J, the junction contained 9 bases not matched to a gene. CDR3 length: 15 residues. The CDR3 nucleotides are TGTGCCAGCAGTTCAAGGGGACAGGGAGCTCACGAGCAGTACTTC. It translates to CASSSRGQGAHEQYF.

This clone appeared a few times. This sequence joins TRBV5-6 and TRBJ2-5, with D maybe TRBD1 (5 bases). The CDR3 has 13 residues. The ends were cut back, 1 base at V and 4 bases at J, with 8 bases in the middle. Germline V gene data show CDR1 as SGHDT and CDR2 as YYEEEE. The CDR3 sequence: CASSLRGTETQYF. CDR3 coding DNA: TGTGCCAGCAGCTTGAGGGGCACAGAGACCCAGTACTTC. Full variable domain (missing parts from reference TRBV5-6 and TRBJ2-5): DAGVTQSPTHLIKTRGQQVTLRCSPKSGHDTVSWYQQALGQGPQFIFQYYEEEERQRGNFPDRFSGHQFPNYSSELNVNALLLGDSALYLCASSLRGTETQYFGPGTRLLVL.

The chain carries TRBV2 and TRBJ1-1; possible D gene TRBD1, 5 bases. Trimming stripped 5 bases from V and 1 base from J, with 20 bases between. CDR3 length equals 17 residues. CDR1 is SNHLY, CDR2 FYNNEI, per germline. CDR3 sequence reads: CASSPPFGGGRNTEAFF. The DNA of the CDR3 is TGTGCCAGCAGTCCACCTTTTGGGGGTGGGAGGAACACTGAAGCTTTCTTT.